What follows is one T cell receptor beta chain and its context. The repertoire was sequenced with immunoSEQ multiplex PCR; TCRdb's copy has only in-frame clones and lacks some. This sample carries about 280,000 clones, around nine tenths of them seen once, and the ten largest clones take 11%. This record belongs to a study of blood T cell repertoires in COVID-19. The receptor was isolated from a woman under 40 with COVID-19, enrolled during active disease. Sequencing used peripheral blood.

CDR3 nucleotide sequence: TGTGCCAGCAGTGAAGGCGTAAATCAGCCCCAGCATTTT. Translation: CASSEGVNQPQHF. The V gene is TRBV6-1, the J gene TRBJ1-5, with D unclear. The CDR3 loop spans 13 amino acids. In germline, CDR1 is MNHNS, CDR2 SASEGT. V gave up 1 base and J gave up 4 bases, with 5 bases separating them.